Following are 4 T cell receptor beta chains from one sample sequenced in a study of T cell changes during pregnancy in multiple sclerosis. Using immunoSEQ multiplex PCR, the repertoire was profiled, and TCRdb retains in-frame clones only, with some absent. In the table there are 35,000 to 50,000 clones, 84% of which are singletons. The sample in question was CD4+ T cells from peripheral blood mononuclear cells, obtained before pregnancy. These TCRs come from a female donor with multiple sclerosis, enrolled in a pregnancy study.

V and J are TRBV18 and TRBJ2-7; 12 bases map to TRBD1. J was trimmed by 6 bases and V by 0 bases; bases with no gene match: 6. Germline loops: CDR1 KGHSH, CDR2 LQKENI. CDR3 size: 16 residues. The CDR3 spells CASSPPGTGGFGEQYF. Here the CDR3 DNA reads TGTGCCAGCTCACCACCCGGGACAGGGGGCTTTGGCGAGCAGTACTTC.

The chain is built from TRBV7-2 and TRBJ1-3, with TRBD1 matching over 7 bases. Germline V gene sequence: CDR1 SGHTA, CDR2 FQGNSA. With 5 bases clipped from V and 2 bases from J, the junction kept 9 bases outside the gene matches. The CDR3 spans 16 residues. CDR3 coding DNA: TGTGCCAGCAGCCCCTCCACAGGGGCCGCTGGAAACACCATATATTTT. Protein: CASSPSTGAAGNTIYF.

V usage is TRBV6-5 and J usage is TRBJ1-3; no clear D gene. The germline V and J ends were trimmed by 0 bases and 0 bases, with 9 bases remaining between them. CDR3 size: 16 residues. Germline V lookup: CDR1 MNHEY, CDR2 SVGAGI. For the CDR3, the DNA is TGTGCCAGCAGTTACTCAAGTCGCGGCTCTGGAAACACCATATATTTT. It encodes CASSYSSRGSGNTIYF.

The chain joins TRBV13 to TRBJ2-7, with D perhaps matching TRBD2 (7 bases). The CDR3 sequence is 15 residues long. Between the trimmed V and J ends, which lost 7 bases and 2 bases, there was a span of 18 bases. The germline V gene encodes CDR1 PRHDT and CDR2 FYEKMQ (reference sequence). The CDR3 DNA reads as TGTGCCAGCAACAAAAGGGGGGGGGCGACCTACGAGCAGTACTTC. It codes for CASNKRGGATYEQYF.